This T cell receptor (beta chain) was sequenced in a study of control samples from healthy donors and cancer patients. Germline V gene sequence: CDR1 GTSNPN, CDR2 SVGIG (reference sequence). The CDR3 runs 16 residues. The repertoire was sequenced with immunoSEQ multiplex PCR; TCRdb's copy has only in-frame clones and lacks some. The data hold about 120,000 clones, with 92% observed a single time. This clone was seen once. A read error may produce the germline difference seen at one junction end. This sequence joins TRBV30 and TRBJ2-6; TRBD2 matches at 11 bases. Specimen: blood. This sequence was found in a woman aged 50 to 60 in good health. For the CDR3, the DNA is TGTGCCTGGAGTGGTAGCGGGAGGGCCTGGGCCAACGTCATGACTTTC. Translation gives CAWSGSGRAWANVMTF.